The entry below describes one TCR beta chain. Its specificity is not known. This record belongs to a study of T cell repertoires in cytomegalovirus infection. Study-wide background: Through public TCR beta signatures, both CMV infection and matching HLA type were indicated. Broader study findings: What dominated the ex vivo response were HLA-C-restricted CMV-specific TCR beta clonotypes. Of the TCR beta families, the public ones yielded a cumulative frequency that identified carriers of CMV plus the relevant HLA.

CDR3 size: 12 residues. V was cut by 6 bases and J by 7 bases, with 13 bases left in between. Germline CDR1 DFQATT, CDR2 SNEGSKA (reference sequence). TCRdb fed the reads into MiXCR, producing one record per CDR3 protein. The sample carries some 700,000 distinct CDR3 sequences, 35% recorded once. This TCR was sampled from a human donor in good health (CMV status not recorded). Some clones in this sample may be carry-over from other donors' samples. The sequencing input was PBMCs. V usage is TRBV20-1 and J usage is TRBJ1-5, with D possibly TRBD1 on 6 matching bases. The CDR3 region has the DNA TGCAGTGCAAAGCCGGGACAACAGCCCCAGCATTTT. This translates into CSAKPGQQPQHF.